This TCR beta chain was recorded in a study of T-cell memory formation after mild COVID-19. TCRdb reprocessed the 5' RACE reads with MiXCR, giving one entry per CDR3 protein. The sample shows 350,000 to 450,000 distinct CDR3 sequences, roughly a quarter of them seen only once. Germline values: CDR1 SGHRS, CDR2 YFSETQ. The CDR3 has 16 residues. J lost 2 bases, V lost 4 bases, and 8 bases had no gene match. The sample taken for sequencing was PBMCs or a T cell subset sorted from them (not recorded which). The J gene is TRBJ2-1, the V gene TRBV5-1, with 8 bases that match TRBD2. The clonotype comes from an adult woman who had mild COVID-19 (a few samples of this study predate the infection). Cell type and time point are not known. In nucleotides, the CDR3 is TGCGCCAGCAGCCCGATGGGAGCGGGGGCCTACAATGAGCAGTTCTTC. Translation gives CASSPMGAGAYNEQFF.